Below, 18 T cell receptor beta chains from the same sample are listed, as sequenced in a study of shared clonotypes between healthy human individuals. Assay used: immunoSEQ multiplex PCR; TCRdb lists only in-frame clones, some missing. The data contain a few million clones, roughly 92% of them singletons. Sequencing was performed on naive CD4+ T cells sorted from blood. Subset here: CD45RA+ positively selected. The receptors were sampled from a man younger than 30 in good health.

The V call is TRBV28, the J call TRBJ1-1; 9 positions agree with TRBD1. This CDR3 is 18 amino acids long. V shed 3 bases and J 0 bases; nucleotides not matched to a gene: 11. Germline CDR1 reads MDHEN; CDR2 reads SYDVKM. DNA for the CDR3: TGTGCCAGCAGTTTGACTGGGACAGGGTTAGGGGTGAACACTGAAGCTTTCTTT. Translation: CASSLTGTGLGVNTEAFF.

The chain's CDR3 is CASSLGQDGYEQYF. Written as DNA, the CDR3 is TGTGCCAGCAGCTTGGGACAGGACGGCTACGAGCAGTACTTC. This chain connects TRBV5-4 to TRBJ2-7, with a possible D match to TRBD1 (6 bases). Germline assignment: CDR1 SGHNT and CDR2 YYREEE (reference sequence). Trimming took off 0 bases at V and 3 bases at J, with 10 bases between the two ends. The CDR3 is made up of 14 amino acids. Using reference TRBV5-4 and TRBJ2-7 for the parts outside the CDR3, the full variable domain is ETGVTQSPTHLIKTRGQQVTLRCSSQSGHNTVSWYQQALGQGPQFIFQYYREEENGRGNFPPRFSGLQFPNYSSELNVNALELDDSALYLCASSLGQDGYEQYFGPGTRLTVT.

J is TRBJ1-2 and V is TRBV5-1, with 7 bases matching TRBD1. CDR3 size: 15 residues. Trimming cost V 0 bases and J 3 bases; bases outside gene matches: 5. The germline V gene encodes CDR1 SGHRS and CDR2 YFSETQ. Here the CDR3 reads CASSLDAGGDYGYTF. CDR3 nucleotide sequence: TGCGCCAGCAGCTTGGATGCAGGGGGGGACTATGGCTACACCTTC.

This chain uses TRBV29-1 with TRBJ1-2; D ambiguous. The germline CDR1 and CDR2 sequences are SQVTM and ANQGSEA. The CDR3 length is 9 residues. V was pared by 6 bases and J by 6 bases, with 5 bases between. The CDR3 sequence is CSVVDGYTF. CDR3 in DNA: TGCAGCGTCGTAGATGGCTACACCTTC.

The V gene is TRBV7-2, the J gene TRBJ1-5; 12 nucleotides line up with TRBD1. This CDR3 is 18 amino acids long. V was pared by 5 bases and J by 2 bases, with 10 bases of the junction left unmatched. The germline gives CDR1 SGHTA, CDR2 FQGNSA. The CDR3 is CASSPEGTGGIGNQPQHF. DNA of the CDR3: TGTGCCAGCAGCCCAGAGGGGACAGGGGGCATTGGCAATCAGCCCCAGCATTTT.

Concerning this clone itself: The same CDR3 also results from other DNA sequences found in this sample. The V call is TRBV5-1, the J call TRBJ1-1, with 7 nucleotides matching TRBD1. The germline V gene encodes CDR1 SGHRS and CDR2 YFSETQ. V was pared by 4 bases and J by 0 bases, with 6 bases of the junction left unmatched. CDR3 length: 15 residues. CDR3 region: CASSRDRDLNTEAFF. The DNA for the CDR3 is TGCGCCAGCAGCAGAGACAGGGATTTGAACACTGAAGCTTTCTTT.

Regarding this clone: The sample carries other DNA sequences with the same CDR3. This chain links TRBV29-1 with TRBJ1-2; D is undetermined. Germline values: CDR1 SQVTM, CDR2 ANQGSEA. The V end was cut by 2 bases, the J end by 8 bases, with 6 bases between. The length of the CDR3 is 10 residues. In DNA form, the CDR3 reads TGCAGCGTTGAAACGGGGGGCTACACCTTC. Translated: CSVETGGYTF.

Turning to this clone: The sample has other DNA sequences that encode this CDR3 too. The rearrangement joins TRBV29-1 to TRBJ2-7, with D perhaps matching TRBD1 (6 bases). V shed 7 bases and J shed 1 base, with 8 bases lying between them. The CDR3 has 11 amino acids. Germline CDR1 SQVTM, CDR2 ANQGSEA. The chain's CDR3 is CSATGSYEQYF. Here the CDR3 DNA reads TGCAGCGCTACAGGGTCCTACGAGCAGTACTTC.

V is TRBV5-1 and J is TRBJ2-3, with 13 bases that match TRBD2. The CDR3 loop spans 17 amino acids. Germline assignment: CDR1 SGHRS and CDR2 YFSETQ. J lost 0 bases, V lost 4 bases, and 5 bases had no gene match. The CDR3 protein is CASSQTSGGPSTDTQYF. CDR3 nucleotide sequence: TGCGCCAGCAGCCAGACTAGCGGGGGGCCTAGCACAGATACGCAGTATTTT.

J is TRBJ1-6 and V is TRBV5-5; TRBD1 is a possible D gene (5 bases). Trimming left V 1 base short and J 7 bases short, with 12 bases between. The CDR3 loop spans 15 amino acids. From germline, CDR1 is SGHKS and CDR2 YYEKEE (reference sequence). The CDR3 loop is CASSLRGGLNSPLHF. CDR3 bases: TGTGCCAGCAGCTTGAGGGGCGGGTTGAATTCACCCCTCCACTTT.

The V gene is TRBV7-2, the J gene TRBJ2-3; TRBD2 matches at 12 bases. This CDR3 comprises 14 residues. V was pared by 4 bases and J by 5 bases, with 1 base of the junction left unmatched. The V gene's germline CDR1 is SGHTA and CDR2 FQGNSA. The CDR3 protein is CASSSSGREDTQYF. In nucleotides, the CDR3 is TGTGCCAGCAGCTCTAGCGGGAGGGAAGATACGCAGTATTTT.

The CDR3 reads CASSQDSGLKAKNIQYF. DNA for the CDR3: TGTGCCAGCAGCCAAGATTCGGGTCTGAAGGCCAAAAACATTCAGTACTTC. The chain is built from TRBV14 and TRBJ2-4, with D hard to call. The CDR3 is 17 amino acids. V was shortened by 0 bases and J by 1 base, with 13 bases between the two germline ends. Germline CDR1 is SGHDN and CDR2 is FVKESK.

This rearrangement joins TRBV7-2 to TRBJ2-3, with D tentatively TRBD2 (6 bases). This CDR3 is built from 16 residues. With 0 bases removed from V and 3 bases from J, the gap between germline ends came to 13 bases. Germline V gene data show CDR1 as SGHTA and CDR2 as FQGNSA. DNA for the CDR3: TGTGCCAGCAGCTTAGCCTCCACGGGAGTGACAGATACGCAGTATTTT. Amino acid sequence: CASSLASTGVTDTQYF.

The chain recombines TRBV7-6 with TRBJ2-2; 14 nucleotides match TRBD2. Trimming at V came to 0 bases and at J to 2 bases, leaving 5 bases not matched to a gene. The CDR3 contains 19 residues. Looked up from germline, CDR1 is SGHVS and CDR2 is FNYEAQ. CDR3 nucleotides: TGTGCCAGCAGCTTAGCACCGGGGACTAGCGGGAGTAACACCGGGGAGCTGTTTTTT. This codes for CASSLAPGTSGSNTGELFF.

The CDR3 coding sequence is TGTGCCAGCAGATCCTTAGGGACCTACGAGCAGTACTTC. Encoded protein: CASRSLGTYEQYF. The V gene is TRBV27, the J gene TRBJ2-7; D call uncertain. Deletions cut 6 bases from V and 2 bases from J, with 11 bases between. This CDR3 has 13 amino acids. CDR1 and CDR2 from the germline V gene are MNHEY and SMNVEV (reference sequence).

This rearrangement joins TRBV6-1 to TRBJ2-3; possibly TRBD2 for D (5 bases). The V end was cut by 6 bases, the J end by 3 bases, with 10 bases between. This CDR3 region has 13 residues. Looked up from germline, CDR1 is MNHNS and CDR2 is SASEGT. CDR3 in DNA: TGTGCCAGCAGGGAGAGAGGGACAGATACGCAGTATTTT. Amino acids: CASRERGTDTQYF.

The chain has TRBV5-6 and TRBJ2-3, with D uncertain. The CDR3 covers 15 residues. Germline V gene lookup returns CDR1 SGHDT and CDR2 YYEEEE. The germline V and J ends were trimmed by 4 bases and 6 bases, with 18 bases remaining between them. For the CDR3, the DNA is TGTGCCAGCAGCCCAATTAGACTCAACTCGGATACGCAGTATTTT. Its protein product is CASSPIRLNSDTQYF. The full variable domain, with the rest looked up from reference TRBV5-6 and TRBJ2-3, is DAGVTQSPTHLIKTRGQQVTLRCSPKSGHDTVSWYQQALGQGPQFIFQYYEEEERQRGNFPDRFSGHQFPNYSSELNVNALLLGDSALYLCASSPIRLNSDTQYFGPGTRLTVL.

The chain combines TRBV7-3 with TRBJ2-2; 12 bases match TRBD1. This CDR3 has 15 residues. Germline CDR1 reads SGHTA; CDR2 reads FQGTGA. The ends lost 1 base at V and 8 bases at J; junction bases unmatched: 2. The CDR3: CASSLRDRGPGELFF. The CDR3 DNA reads as TGTGCCAGCAGCTTAAGGGACAGGGGGCCTGGGGAGCTGTTTTTT.